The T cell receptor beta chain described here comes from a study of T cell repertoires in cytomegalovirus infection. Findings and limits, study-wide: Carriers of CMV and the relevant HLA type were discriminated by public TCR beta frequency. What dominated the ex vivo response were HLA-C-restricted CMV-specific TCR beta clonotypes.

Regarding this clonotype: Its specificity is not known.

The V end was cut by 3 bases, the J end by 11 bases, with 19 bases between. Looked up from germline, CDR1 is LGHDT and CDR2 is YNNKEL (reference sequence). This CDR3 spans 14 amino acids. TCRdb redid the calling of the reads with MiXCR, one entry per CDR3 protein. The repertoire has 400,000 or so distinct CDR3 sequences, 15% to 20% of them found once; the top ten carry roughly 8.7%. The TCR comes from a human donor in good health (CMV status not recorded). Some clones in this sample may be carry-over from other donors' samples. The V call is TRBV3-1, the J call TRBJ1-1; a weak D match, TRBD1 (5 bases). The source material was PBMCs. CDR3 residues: CASSQPGPGGSAFF. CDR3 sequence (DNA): TGTGCCAGCAGCCAGCCGGGGCCAGGAGGTTCGGCTTTCTTT.